Below, 3 T cell receptor beta chains from the same sample are listed, as sequenced in a study of blood T cell repertoires in COVID-19. TCRdb's table, derived via immunoSEQ multiplex PCR, lists solely in-frame clones and lacks some. Among about 58,000 clones listed, approximately 86% were seen once. The sample taken for sequencing was peripheral blood. Receptor source: a human donor with active COVID-19. The donor label of this sample is uncertain.

The rearrangement uses TRBV2 and TRBJ2-1; no definite D call. V lost 4 bases to trimming and J lost 7 bases, with 8 bases between them. Germline CDR1 and CDR2: SNHLY and FYNNEI. There are 12 residues in the CDR3. CDR3 protein: CASSGDGNEQFF. The CDR3 nucleotides are TGTGCCAGCAGTGGTGACGGGAATGAGCAGTTCTTC.

The genes are TRBV7-9 and TRBJ2-3, with 8 bases aligning to TRBD1. Unmatched junction bases numbered 12, after V lost 5 bases and J lost 2 bases. Germline V gene lookup returns CDR1 SEHNR and CDR2 FQNEAQ (reference sequence). This CDR3 region has 17 residues. This CDR3 is CASSPRTGQSDTDTQYF. The CDR3 nucleotides read TGTGCCAGCAGCCCCCGGACAGGGCAATCCGACACAGATACGCAGTATTTT.

The gene calls are TRBV12-3 or TRBV12-4 and TRBJ1-2, with 8 positions matching TRBD1. The CDR3 is 12 residues long. V was clipped by 5 bases and J by 8 bases; unmatched bases: 4. The chain's CDR3 is CASSDRGRGYTF. Written as DNA, the CDR3 is TGTGCCAGCAGTGACAGGGGACGAGGCTACACCTTC.